This TCR beta chain emerged from a study of early T cells in non-severe SARS-CoV-2 infection (dated by TCRdb to the early 2020s). Study-level background: Because TCR sequencing was done on bulk RNA from unsorted whole blood, the alpha and beta chains could not be paired.

The method was 5' RACE. The sequencing machine was a NextSeq 500. Unique molecular identifiers were attached to individual cDNA molecules in the TCR library protocol so that sequencing error and PCR bias could be corrected. TCR alpha and beta chains were both sequenced, and the abundances of alpha and beta sequences in each sample were closely correlated with each other. As for the authors' bioinformatics: V gene, J gene and CDR3 annotation of TCR sequences was performed with Decombinator V4. TCRs were defined as expanded if a significant change between any two time points was detected under a Poisson model with p below 0.0001. TCR abundances were normalised to the total number of TCRs sequenced in each sample and reported as counts per million. TRAV1-2 paired with TRAJ12, TRAJ20 or TRAJ33 defined MAIT TCRs, while TRAV10 paired with TRAJ18 defined iNKT TCRs. A search of VDJdb, accessed on 1 November 2021, was run for TCRs annotated to CMV, EBV and SARS-CoV-2, with TCRs annotated for multiple antigens excluded. TCRdb reran the public reads through fastp at Q25 and MiXCR, keeping productive beta chains. For every CDR3 protein sequence, its rows merge into one entry that carries the most common genes and DNA. TCRdb's processing, not the authors' own work, is the source of the V and J calls. The sample includes around 37,000 distinct CDR3 sequences, with approximately 10% observed a single time. Jointly, the top ten make up approximately 13% of the sample.

Set within a cohort of healthcare workers in London, UK, this nested case-control study involved weekly PCR testing of nasopharyngeal swabs along with blood sampling. Healthcare workers were recruited between 23 and 31 March 2020, during the week of the UK lockdown, and were followed weekly for up to about 16 weeks. On the study overall, not on this receptor specifically: VDJdb matching was skewed toward anti-spike CD8 responses and likely underestimated virus-specific expansions by missing private and CD4 specificities.

Trimming takes 4 bases from V and 0 bases from J, and the germline ends sit 9 bases apart. According to the germline V gene, CDR1 reads SQVTM and CDR2 reads ANQGSEA. Including cysteine and phenylalanine, the CDR3 has 13 amino acids. CDR3 DNA is the only sequence kept; it has 39 bases, read in frame from the first base. This clonotype was observed at least ten times. Its antigen is unknown. Per-nucleotide qualities are absent, and no much larger clonotype sits a single base away. The chain joins TRBV29-1 to TRBJ1-1, with the D gene not confidently named. Sequencing was done on a sample of whole blood. The receptor comes from an adult who was a healthcare worker with PCR-confirmed SARS-CoV-2 infection or an uninfected control (not recorded which). The DNA reads TGCAGCGTTGGGATACAGATGAACACTGAAGCTTTCTTT. It translates as CSVGIQMNTEAFF.